The sequence of this T cell receptor (beta chain) was determined in a study of blood T cell repertoires in COVID-19. Overall study context: Italy, Spain and the United States were the sources of the convalescent and acute COVID-19 samples.

Per the authors' pipeline: Using reference gene primer amplification, nucleated cell counts were estimated. Method: immunoSEQ multiplex PCR; TCRdb's copy keeps in-frame clones and lacks some. That table is the source of V, J and clone size, and D and trimming were worked out from the DNA. In the table there are tens of thousands of clones, 93% of which are singletons. Trimming stripped 1 base from V and 2 bases from J, with 11 bases between. The CDR3 sequence is 15 residues long. Germline CDR1 is SGHRS and CDR2 is YFSETQ. This sequence joins TRBV5-1 and TRBJ2-3, with D possibly being TRBD2 (6 bases). The sample taken for sequencing was peripheral blood. The sequence was collected from a human donor in a cohort sampled during active COVID-19. The CDR3 DNA sequence: TGCGCCAGCAGCTTGACTAGCTCGTACACAGATACGCAGTATTTT. Translation: CASSLTSSYTDTQYF.